The rows below give T cell receptor beta chains drawn from one sample of a study of T-cell memory formation after mild COVID-19. TCRdb passed the 5' RACE reads through MiXCR, listing each CDR3 protein once. This sample yields some 150,000 distinct CDR3 sequences, of which about 19% are seen a single time; about 2.1% belongs to the top ten. Sequenced sample: PBMCs or a T cell subset sorted from them (not recorded which). The receptors were sampled from an adult woman who had mild COVID-19 (a few samples of this study predate the infection). Cell type and time point are not known. Each CDR3 is given with its conserved first and last residue. The D gene is left open where the match is weak. The listing skips clone size in some rows; elsewhere it reads once, few, many or a size class.

TRBJ2-1,TRBD2,few,TRBV12-5,CASGLFSGSANEQFF,TGTGCTAGTGGCCTATTCAGCGGGAGTGCTAATGAGCAGTTCTTC
TRBJ2-3,-,-,TRBV24-1,CATAQRGYTQYF,TGTGCCACCGCCCAGAGGGGATATACGCAGTATTTT
TRBJ2-7,-,many,TRBV19,CASSRQANEQYF,TGTGCCAGTAGTCGGCAGGCCAACGAGCAGTACTTC
TRBJ1-3,-,-,TRBV5-5,CASSLEAGSSGNTIYF,TGTGCCAGCAGCTTGGAGGCAGGGAGCTCTGGAAACACCATATATTTT
TRBJ1-1,TRBD1,-,TRBV4-1,CASSHNDGQAVEAFF,TGCGCCAGCAGCCATAACGACGGACAGGCCGTTGAAGCTTTCTTT
TRBJ2-7,-,-,TRBV9,CASSVDGTQPIYEQYF,TGTGCCAGCAGCGTAGACGGGACACAGCCTATCTACGAGCAGTACTTC
TRBJ2-1,TRBD2,-,TRBV24-1,CATSSSGGSNEQFF,TGTGCCACCAGTTCTAGCGGGGGGTCTAATGAGCAGTTCTTC
TRBJ1-2,-,-,TRBV6-1,CASLWNGYTF,TGTGCCAGCCTTTGGAATGGCTACACCTTC
TRBJ2-7,-,-,TRBV6-1,CASSGQVGKKQYF,TGTGCCAGCAGTGGACAGGTGGGAAAGAAGCAGTACTTC
TRBJ1-1,-,once,TRBV2,CASSDQGGVTEAFF,TGTGCCAGCAGTGATCAGGGAGGGGTAACTGAAGCTTTCTTT
TRBJ2-7,TRBD1,few,TRBV7-9,CASSPTGGRSYEQYF,TGTGCCAGCAGCCCGACAGGGGGACGGTCCTACGAGCAGTACTTC
TRBJ2-5,TRBD2,-,TRBV4-2,CASSQGSGDWIRRDETQYF,TGTGCCAGCAGCCAAGGTAGCGGGGACTGGATTAGGAGGGACGAGACCCAGTACTTC
TRBJ2-7,-,-,TRBV27,CASSLLRGEQYF,TGTGCCAGCAGTTTACTCAGGGGCGAGCAGTACTTC
TRBJ2-3,-,-,TRBV11-2,CATAGSTDTQYF,TGTGCCACCGCAGGGAGCACAGATACGCAGTATTTT
TRBJ1-3,-,-,TRBV10-3,CAISQSSGNTIYF,TGTGCCATCAGTCAAAGCTCTGGAAACACCATATATTTT
TRBJ2-5,-,-,TRBV18,CASSPPAGQETQYF,TGTGCCAGCTCACCACCGGCAGGGCAAGAGACCCAGTACTTC
TRBJ2-7,-,-,TRBV4-2,CASRQNQGSPYEQYF,TGTGCCAGCAGACAAAACCAGGGGTCTCCCTACGAGCAGTACTTC
TRBJ2-1,TRBD2,few,TRBV7-2,CASSLAGGPSNEQFF,TGTGCCAGCAGCTTAGCGGGAGGGCCCAGCAATGAGCAGTTCTTC
TRBJ2-7,-,-,TRBV3-1,CASSPEVPYEQYF,TGTGCCAGCAGCCCAGAGGTTCCCTACGAGCAGTACTTC
TRBJ2-7,TRBD2,few,TRBV18,CASSPGTSSWEQYF,TGTGCCAGCTCACCCGGGACTAGCTCTTGGGAGCAGTACTTC
TRBJ2-7,-,few,TRBV30,CAWSVGLIRDRFSRYEQYF,TGTGCCTGGAGTGTAGGGTTGATCCGGGACCGATTTTCCCGGTACGAGCAGTACTTC
TRBJ2-1,-,few,TRBV3-1,CASSQDRLVGSNNEQFF,TGTGCCAGCAGCCAAGATCGACTAGTTGGGTCTAACAATGAGCAGTTCTTC
TRBJ2-7,-,many,TRBV7-2,CASSLMHGSYEQYF,TGTGCCAGCAGCTTAATGCACGGATCCTACGAGCAGTACTTC